The 23 T cell receptor beta chains in this list originate from one sample, sequenced in a study of T cells in Graves' hyperthyroidism and ophthalmopathy. RNA transcripts yielded amplified TCR beta CDR3 regions. HTBI primers were employed in a first-round RT-PCR of the TCR CDR3. TCRdb independently ran MiXCR on the multiplex PCR reads; one entry per CDR3 protein. This repertoire shows 500,000 or so distinct CDR3 sequences, roughly a sixth found once; its top ten account for 25% to 35%. Sample: blood. The receptor source for this set is a woman between 25 and 40 years old with Graves' ophthalmopathy.

This chain joins TRBV7-3 and TRBJ2-3; no clear D. V was trimmed by 5 bases and J by 1 base, leaving 16 bases between them. This CDR3 region has 16 residues. Germline CDR1 and CDR2: SGHTA and FQGTGA. CDR3 region: CASSPSGSSGTDTQYF. In DNA form, the CDR3 reads TGTGCCAGCAGCCCCTCCGGGTCCTCGGGCACAGATACGCAGTATTTT.

This clonotype was detected a few times. The rearrangement uses TRBV19 and TRBJ1-2; D is ambiguous. V dropped 2 bases and J dropped 6 bases, with 10 bases sitting between them. The CDR3 is 13 residues long. Germline CDR1 is LNHDA and CDR2 is SQIVND (reference sequence). The CDR3 coding sequence is TGTGCCAGTAGTATAAGGGAAACCAATGGCTACACCTTC. This codes for CASSIRETNGYTF.

This clonotype was seen ten or more times. This chain links TRBV18 with TRBJ1-5; D is uncertain. The CDR3 is made up of 15 amino acids. Looked up from germline, CDR1 is KGHSH and CDR2 is LQKENI. V was shortened by 3 bases and J by 4 bases, with 13 bases between the two germline ends. The CDR3 region is CASSPDAGYNQPQHF. CDR3 coding DNA: TGTGCCAGCTCACCTGACGCCGGGTATAATCAGCCCCAGCATTTT.

This clonotype showed up just once. The CDR3 DNA is TGCGCCAGCAGCGTGGTTGGCCAGAGGAACACAGATACGCAGTATTTT. The encoded protein is CASSVVGQRNTDTQYF. The rearrangement links TRBV5-1 to TRBJ2-3, with D uncertain. Germline V gene sequence: CDR1 SGHRS, CDR2 YFSETQ. The CDR3 is 16 residues long. The V and J ends lost 4 bases and 2 bases respectively, with 17 bases between them.

This chain connects TRBV2 to TRBJ2-1, with D perhaps matching TRBD2 (6 bases). The CDR3 totals 12 residues. CDR1 and CDR2 (germline): SNHLY, FYNNEI. The ends were cut back, 3 bases at V and 8 bases at J, with 8 bases in the middle. CDR3 in DNA: TGTGCCAGCAGTGATCCGGGGGATGAGCAGTTCTTC. It is translated as CASSDPGDEQFF.

The rearrangement joins TRBV6-5 to TRBJ2-3; 8 positions agree with TRBD2. V lost 0 bases to trimming and J lost 6 bases; unmatched junction nucleotides: 2. CDR3 size: 14 residues. Germline CDR1 and CDR2: MNHEY and SVGAGI. CDR3 bases: TGTGCCAGCAGTTACTCGCGACTAGCGGATACGCAGTATTTT. Translated, it gives CASSYSRLADTQYF.

The chain links TRBV2 to TRBJ2-7; no clear D. Germline lookup yields CDR1 SNHLY and CDR2 FYNNEI. The ends were cut back, 1 base at V and 0 bases at J, with 13 bases in the middle. CDR3 length: 16 amino acids. The CDR3 region has the DNA TGTGCCAGCAGTGAAGGGTTTAACATAATCTCCTACGAGCAGTACTTC. Translating it yields CASSEGFNIISYEQYF.

In this sample, this clonotype turned up a few times. This chain joins TRBV12-3 or TRBV12-4 and TRBJ1-2; no reliable D call. CDR3 length equals 17 residues. V lost 1 base, J lost 2 bases, and 17 bases lay in between. The CDR3 is CASSLEPRPTTNYGYTF. The CDR3 nucleotides read TGTGCCAGCAGTTTAGAACCACGACCGACGACCAACTATGGCTACACCTTC.

The chain carries TRBV7-2 and TRBJ1-6; no definite D call. This CDR3 is 13 amino acids long. V shed 7 bases and J shed 5 bases, with 9 bases lying between them. Germline loops: CDR1 SGHTA, CDR2 FQGNSA. Here the CDR3 DNA reads TGTACCAGCAACCGTCAGAATAATTCACCCCTCCACTTT. Protein sequence: CTSNRQNNSPLHF.

In its sample, this clonotype was seen a few times. The chain has TRBV7-2 and TRBJ2-1; 9 bases match TRBD1. Germline trimming cut 7 bases from V and 9 bases from J; bases unmatched to any gene: 16. The CDR3 extends over 16 amino acids. Germline loops: CDR1 SGHTA, CDR2 FQGNSA. The CDR3 region is CASKTSPGQGLGEQFF. In DNA, the CDR3 is TGTGCCAGCAAAACGAGCCCGGGACAGGGATTAGGTGAGCAGTTCTTC. The complete variable domain, with remaining parts taken from reference TRBV7-2 and TRBJ2-1, reads GAGVSQSPSNKVTEKGKDVELRCDPISGHTALYWYRQSLGQGLEFLIYFQGNSAPDKSGLPSDRFSAERTGGSVSTLTIQRTQQEDSAVYLCASKTSPGQGLGEQFFGPGTRLTVL.

This clonotype was seen at least ten times. CDR3 DNA: TGTGCCAGCAGTGCCGTGAACGAGCAGTACTTC. This translates into CASSAVNEQYF. The V and J genes are TRBV6-1 and TRBJ2-7, with no clear D. Trimming left V 4 bases short and J 5 bases short, with 6 bases between. CDR3 length equals 11 residues. Per the germline V gene, CDR1 is MNHNS and CDR2 is SASEGT.

The sample holds a few counts of this clonotype. The rearrangement joins TRBV20-1 to TRBJ2-7; 10 bases line up with TRBD2. Germline CDR1 DFQATT, CDR2 SNEGSKA (reference sequence). The J segment lost 1 base and the V segment lost 5 bases, leaving 8 bases of the junction unmatched. The CDR3 covers 15 residues. The CDR3 spells CSAVGLAEVSYEQYF. DNA for the CDR3: TGCAGTGCTGTAGGACTAGCGGAAGTATCCTACGAGCAGTACTTC.

This clonotype was picked up many times. The V call is TRBV20-1, the J call TRBJ2-3, with a possible D match to TRBD1 (6 bases). CDR1 and CDR2 (germline): DFQATT, SNEGSKA (reference sequence). Trimming took off 6 bases at V and 1 base at J, with 11 bases between the two ends. The CDR3 is 13 residues long. CDR3 DNA sequence: TGCAGTGCCAGACAGGAGGGCACAGATACGCAGTATTTT. This encodes CSARQEGTDTQYF.

The CDR3 is CATSRDAGPNEKLFF. The CDR3 DNA reads as TGTGCCACCAGCAGAGATGCGGGGCCCAATGAAAAACTGTTTTTT. The chain combines TRBV15 with TRBJ1-4, with D possibly TRBD1 on 5 matching bases. CDR3 length: 15 amino acids. CDR1 LNHNV and CDR2 YYDKDF come from the germline V gene (reference sequence). Trimming took 0 bases from V and 5 from J, leaving 10 bases between them.

The sample holds many counts of this clonotype. The J gene is TRBJ1-2, the V gene TRBV7-2; D not certain. CDR1 is SGHTA and CDR2 is FQGNSA in the germline V gene. CDR3 length equals 18 residues. V lost 5 bases to trimming and J lost 4 bases, with 26 bases between them. The CDR3 DNA reads as TGTGCCAGCAGCCCCGACCCGGTTAATCGTAAGGGAGGCTATGGCTACACCTTC. Its protein is CASSPDPVNRKGGYGYTF.

This chain connects TRBV5-1 to TRBJ1-4, with D unclear. The CDR3 totals 15 residues. The V gene lost 4 bases and the J gene lost 7 bases, with 17 bases spanning the gap. The germline CDR1 and CDR2 sequences are SGHRS and YFSETQ. CDR3 in DNA: TGCGCCAGCAGCACCCCCCACGGGGTTGGTGAAAAACTGTTTTTT. It codes for CASSTPHGVGEKLFF.

There are many counts of this clonotype. This chain links TRBV29-1 with TRBJ1-1; D is uncertain. CDR3 length equals 14 residues. V shed 4 bases and J shed 4 bases, with 16 bases lying between them. Germline lookup yields CDR1 SQVTM and CDR2 ANQGSEA. CDR3 loop: CSVASDGKSTEAFF. CDR3 nucleotides: TGCAGCGTTGCTTCGGATGGCAAAAGCACTGAAGCTTTCTTT.

This clonotype was counted a few times. The rearrangement uses TRBV29-1 and TRBJ2-7; 7 bases fit TRBD2. This CDR3 comprises 16 residues. Germline values: CDR1 SQVTM, CDR2 ANQGSEA. V trimming: 1 base; J trimming: 2 bases; junction bases outside the gene matches: 11. CDR3 sequence reads: CSVEALGGEFPYEQYF. The CDR3 bases are TGCAGCGTTGAAGCCTTGGGGGGGGAGTTCCCCTACGAGCAGTACTTC.

This clonotype was detected only a few times. J is TRBJ2-7 and V is TRBV20-1, with 9 bases aligning to TRBD2. V gave up 5 bases and J gave up 3 bases; unmatched junction bases: 11. The CDR3 runs 15 residues. Germline V gene data show CDR1 as DFQATT and CDR2 as SNEGSKA (reference sequence). The CDR3 nucleotides read TGCAGTGCTCCCCCCTTCGGGACTAGCAACTACGAGCAGTACTTC. It codes for CSAPPFGTSNYEQYF.

In this sample, this clonotype turned up many times. The rearrangement uses TRBV3-1 and TRBJ2-7, with 8 nucleotides matching TRBD2. CDR3 length equals 12 residues. The trim removed 3 bases at V and 5 bases at J, leaving 0 bases unmatched. Germline values: CDR1 LGHDT, CDR2 YNNKEL (reference sequence). The CDR3 reads CASSHGGDEQYF. The CDR3 region has the DNA TGTGCCAGCAGCCACGGGGGGGACGAGCAGTACTTC.

This clonotype was counted many times. The rearrangement joins TRBV12-3 or TRBV12-4 to TRBJ2-1, with TRBD2 matching over 12 bases. The CDR3 contains 16 residues. V was clipped by 6 bases and J by 9 bases; unmatched bases: 12. The CDR3 region is CASRPSGTSGYTEQFF. CDR3 coding DNA: TGTGCCAGCAGGCCCTCCGGGACTAGCGGGTATACTGAGCAGTTCTTC.

This clonotype was seen more than once but under ten times. This chain links TRBV6-2 or TRBV6-3 with TRBJ2-7; the D is unclear. The CDR3 runs 12 residues. Germline values: CDR1 MNHEY, CDR2 SVGEGT. Trimming pared 5 bases from V and 2 bases from J, leaving 7 bases between. The CDR3 coding sequence is TGTGCCAGCAGTAGACTCCCCTACGAGCAGTACTTC. This gives the protein CASSRLPYEQYF.

This clonotype came up many times. This chain connects TRBV10-3 to TRBJ1-2; D is uncertain. V lost 6 bases to trimming and J lost 6 bases, with 23 bases between them. Germline V gene data show CDR1 as ENHRY and CDR2 as SYGVKD. The CDR3 has 16 amino acids. The CDR3 region is CAIRMKTSTLKDGYTF. The DNA of the CDR3 is TGTGCCATCAGGATGAAGACGTCAACCTTGAAGGATGGCTACACCTTC.